The 21 T cell receptor beta chains below were found in one sample sequenced in a study of blood T cell repertoires in COVID-19. The assay was immunoSEQ multiplex PCR, and TCRdb's table has in-frame clones only and misses some. The repertoire includes approximately 260,000 clones, roughly 83% of them detected once, and about 4.5% sits in the top ten. The sequenced sample was peripheral blood. The receptors here all came from a man between 60 and 75 years old who had recovered from COVID-19.

The rearrangement links TRBV4-2 to TRBJ1-5; weak D call: TRBD1 (6 bases). Trimming removed 1 base from V and 2 bases from J, with 9 bases in between. Germline V gives CDR1 LGHNA, CDR2 YNFKEQ. This CDR3 comprises 15 residues. The CDR3 bases are TGTGCCAGCAGCCAAGGACAGGCAGGCAATCAGCCCCAGCATTTT. The encoded protein is CASSQGQAGNQPQHF.

On this clone: Other DNA sequences within the sample encode an identical CDR3. The chain is built from TRBV30 and TRBJ2-6; possibly TRBD1 for D (5 bases). The V gene's germline CDR1 is GTSNPN and CDR2 SVGIG (reference sequence). This CDR3 is built from 14 residues. V was pared by 0 bases and J by 4 bases, with 7 bases between. The CDR3 nucleotides read TGTGCCTGGAGTGTACAGGCCGGGGCCAACGTCCTGACTTTC. The encoded protein is CAWSVQAGANVLTF.

This chain connects TRBV18 to TRBJ1-4; no firm D call. V was trimmed by 0 bases and J by 5 bases, leaving 10 bases between them. Looked up from germline, CDR1 is KGHSH and CDR2 is LQKENI. CDR3 length: 15 residues. CDR3 DNA: TGTGCCAGCTCACCACCAGGAGGGAACAATGAAAAACTGTTTTTT. This encodes CASSPPGGNNEKLFF.

The chain links TRBV20-1 to TRBJ1-1, with TRBD1 matching over 9 bases. The CDR3 has 14 amino acids. The J segment lost 11 bases and the V segment lost 3 bases, leaving 13 bases of the junction unmatched. Germline assignment: CDR1 DFQATT and CDR2 SNEGSKA (reference sequence). The CDR3 bases are TGCAGTGCTAGTGGGCCGGGACAGGGAATTTGGGCTTTCTTT. As protein: CSASGPGQGIWAFF.

V usage is TRBV5-1 and J usage is TRBJ1-1, with 7 bases identical to TRBD1. Germline V gene sequence: CDR1 SGHRS, CDR2 YFSETQ. The CDR3 spans 15 residues. After removal of 0 bases from V and 6 bases from J, the junction contained 8 bases not matched to a gene. The CDR3 coding sequence is TGCGCCAGCAGCTTGGACGCGACAGGGCTCTCTGAAGCTTTCTTT. Translated: CASSLDATGLSEAFF.

The rearrangement joins TRBV5-6 to TRBJ1-3; the D is unclear. The germline V and J ends were trimmed by 1 base and 2 bases, with 10 bases remaining between them. The CDR3 extends over 15 amino acids. Germline CDR1 is SGHDT and CDR2 is YYEEEE. The CDR3 spells CASSLSGIAGNTIYF. CDR3 sequence (DNA): TGTGCCAGCAGCTTGTCCGGGATAGCTGGAAACACCATATATTTT.

This clone was counted between two and nine times. This chain uses TRBV5-1 with TRBJ1-3, with unresolved D. Trimming took off 3 bases at V and 0 bases at J, with 10 bases between the two ends. This CDR3 region has 15 residues. Germline lookup yields CDR1 SGHRS and CDR2 YFSETQ. CDR3 nucleotide sequence: TGCGCCAGCAGCTCCAACACCTTCTCTGGAAACACCATATATTTT. Translating it yields CASSSNTFSGNTIYF.

V gene TRBV7-9 combines with J gene TRBJ2-5; 8 bases are shared with TRBD1. J gave up 1 base and V 5 bases, and 9 bases lay outside the gene matches. Germline V gene lookup returns CDR1 SEHNR and CDR2 FQNEAQ (reference sequence). This CDR3 is 16 amino acids long. The CDR3: CASSPAWTGSQETQYF. In DNA form, the CDR3 reads TGTGCCAGCAGCCCAGCGTGGACAGGGAGCCAAGAGACCCAGTACTTC.

The genes are TRBV3-1 (or the pseudogene TRBV3-2) and TRBJ1-6; D unclear. This CDR3 has 20 residues. Germline CDR1 is LGHDT and CDR2 is YNNKEL (reference sequence). The germline V and J ends were trimmed by 0 bases and 1 base, with 19 bases remaining between them. CDR3 protein: CASSQDSRREGGSYNSPLHF. The CDR3 DNA sequence: TGTGCCAGCAGCCAAGATTCTCGGCGGGAGGGCGGTTCCTATAATTCACCCCTCCACTTT.

The chain's CDR3 is CASSQGWQATYEQYF. CDR3 DNA sequence: TGTGCCAGCAGCCAAGGTTGGCAGGCCACCTACGAGCAGTACTTC. The V and J genes are TRBV6-5 and TRBJ2-7; D is unclear. Germline values: CDR1 MNHEY, CDR2 SVGAGI. The CDR3 runs to 15 residues. The germline V and J ends were trimmed by 6 bases and 2 bases, with 17 bases remaining between them.

The V call is TRBV20-1, the J call TRBJ1-5; the D gene is possibly TRBD1 (5 bases). The CDR3 totals 13 residues. Germline-derived CDR1 and CDR2 are DFQATT and SNEGSKA (reference sequence). Trimming shortened V by 3 bases and J by 5 bases, and 11 bases separated the two germline ends. The CDR3 sequence is CSASWGVDQPQHF. The DNA for the CDR3 is TGCAGTGCTAGTTGGGGGGTCGATCAGCCCCAGCATTTT.

This sequence joins TRBV5-4 and TRBJ1-1, with 7 bases identical to TRBD1. Looked up from germline, CDR1 is SGHNT and CDR2 is YYREEE (reference sequence). The CDR3 spans 15 residues. V lost 0 bases, J lost 5 bases, and 7 bases stayed unmatched. The CDR3 coding sequence is TGTGCCAGCAGCTTGGCGAACAGGGGTAATACTGAAGCTTTCTTT. Its protein is CASSLANRGNTEAFF.

The gene calls are TRBV10-3 and TRBJ2-7; TRBD2 is a possible D gene (5 bases). This CDR3 region has 13 residues. V dropped 8 bases and J dropped 1 base, with 12 bases sitting between them. Germline lookup yields CDR1 ENHRY and CDR2 SYGVKD. The CDR3 region is CAIEGVGSYEQYF. The CDR3 nucleotides read TGTGCCATCGAGGGCGTGGGGTCCTACGAGCAGTACTTC.

The chain has TRBV7-9 and TRBJ1-1; D gene unclear. Germline CDR1 SEHNR, CDR2 FQNEAQ (reference sequence). The CDR3 has 13 amino acids. V was clipped by 5 bases and J by 9 bases, with 16 bases between them. CDR3 DNA: TGTGCCAGCAGCCCAGAATACCCGGGGAAAGCTTTCTTT. Residues: CASSPEYPGKAFF.

The V call is TRBV7-9, the J call TRBJ2-2; the match to TRBD2 covers 8 bases. CDR1 is SEHNR, CDR2 FQNEAQ, per germline (reference sequence). This CDR3 is built from 17 residues. With V trimmed by 0 bases and J by 5 bases, 8 bases remained unmatched. DNA of the CDR3: TGTGCCAGCAGCTTAGCGGTCGGGATAGCGGGGACCGGGGAGCTGTTTTTT. It specifies CASSLAVGIAGTGELFF.

In this sample, this clone turned up a few times. CDR3 DNA: TGTGCCAGCAGCTTACGTAGCAGGGGCGGATCCTACAATGAGCAGTTCTTC. It encodes CASSLRSRGGSYNEQFF. V usage is TRBV7-2 and J usage is TRBJ2-1; D is perhaps TRBD1 (6 bases). The germline V and J ends were trimmed by 2 bases and 1 base, with 15 bases remaining between them. The germline gives CDR1 SGHTA, CDR2 FQGNSA. This CDR3 is 17 amino acids long.

The table lists this clone with a few counts. CDR3 in DNA: TGCGCCAGCAGCCCGGGACAGGCGGGACGCTACGAGCAGTACTTC. This gives the protein CASSPGQAGRYEQYF. V and J are TRBV10-1 and TRBJ2-7; 8 bases are a match to TRBD1. CDR1 is WNHNN and CDR2 is SYGVQD in the germline V gene (reference sequence). The V and J ends lost 6 bases and 3 bases, in that order; junction bases with no gene match: 10. This CDR3 region has 15 residues.

The V and J genes are TRBV28 and TRBJ1-5; TRBD1 agrees at 9 bases. J was trimmed by 6 bases and V by 6 bases; bases with no gene match: 12. CDR3 length: 16 amino acids. Germline CDR1 MDHEN, CDR2 SYDVKM. DNA for the CDR3: TGTGCCAGCAGACCCGAGGACAGGGGCGTTAGTCAGCCCCAGCATTTT. Encoded protein: CASRPEDRGVSQPQHF.

Only one count was recorded for this clone. The chain uses TRBV4-1 and TRBJ2-1; 10 bases agree with TRBD2. The ends lost 4 bases at V and 5 bases at J; junction bases unmatched: 8. Germline V CDR1 and CDR2: MGHRA, YSYEKL. The CDR3 sequence is 16 residues long. Written as DNA, the CDR3 is TGCGCCAGCAGCCCTAAAGCGGGGGGGGCAAACAATGAGCAGTTCTTC. It codes for CASSPKAGGANNEQFF.

This rearrangement joins TRBV6-2 or TRBV6-3 to TRBJ2-7; the D gene is possibly TRBD2 (6 bases). The germline CDR1 and CDR2 sequences are MNHEY and SVGEGT. The CDR3 is made up of 14 amino acids. V was cut by 6 bases and J by 4 bases, with 16 bases left in between. The CDR3 DNA is TGTGCCAGCAGCCTGGGAGGCAGGCCGTACGAGCAGTACTTC. Its translation: CASSLGGRPYEQYF.

This clone was recorded only once. This CDR3 is CASSAKGTTFQQYF. In DNA form, the CDR3 reads TGTGCCAGCAGCGCGAAAGGGACTACTTTTCAGCAGTACTTC. The genes are TRBV3-1 (or the pseudogene TRBV3-2) and TRBJ2-7, with 7 bases aligning to TRBD2. The CDR3 runs to 14 residues. Germline-derived CDR1 and CDR2 are LGHDT and YNNKEL (reference sequence). Losses at the gene ends were 5 bases for V and 8 bases for J; bases not matched to a gene: 12.